The TCR beta chain under discussion was sequenced for a study of blood T cell repertoires in COVID-19. As for the study in general: From the United States, Italy and Spain came samples of acute and convalescent COVID-19. PBMCs, B-cell-depleted T cells, or T cells were the source of the cDNA or gDNA that made up the material.

The CDR3 spans 15 residues. Germline CDR1 and CDR2: LGHDT and YNNKEL (reference sequence). The ends lost 1 base at V and 3 bases at J; junction bases unmatched: 4. In the study's own analysis: For nucleated cells, counts were estimated from reference gene primer amplification. Some clones are missing from TCRdb's copy, which holds only in-frame ones; the method was immunoSEQ multiplex PCR. For V, J and clone size, that table is used; D and trimming come from the DNA. The data contain more than 95,000 clones, approximately 84% of them seen just once; the ten biggest clones take up more than 5%. The chain carries TRBV3-1 (or the pseudogene TRBV3-2) and TRBJ2-7; 9 nucleotides line up with TRBD2. The sequenced material came from peripheral blood. This receptor was identified in a human donor in a cohort sampled during active COVID-19. For the CDR3, the DNA is TGTGCCAGCAGCCAAGCGGCGGGGGGGGGCTACGAGCAGTACTTC. Translated, it gives CASSQAAGGGYEQYF.